A selection of T cell receptor beta chains follows, all from one sample in a study of blood T cell repertoires in COVID-19. Sequenced by immunoSEQ multiplex PCR; TCRdb stores in-frame clones only, minus some. The sample records hundreds of thousands of clones, around 86% being singletons. What was sequenced was peripheral blood. The receptor set was obtained from a human donor in a cohort sampled during active COVID-19. Both conserved end residues are part of each CDR3. D genes are given only for firm matches.

j_call d_call v_call cdr3_nt cdr3_aa
TRBJ2-1 TRBD2 TRBV3-1/TRBV3-2 TGTGCCAGCAGCGATACCGGGACTAGCGGTTACAATGAGCAGTTCTTC CASSDTGTSGYNEQFF
TRBJ2-7 - TRBV21-1 TGTGCCAGCAGGGACAGGGGTCTCTACGAGCAGTACTTC CASRDRGLYEQYF
TRBJ1-5 TRBD1 TRBV28 TGTGCCAGCAGGGACAGGGGGCGCGTTCAGCCCCAGCATTTT CASRDRGRVQPQHF
TRBJ1-5 - TRBV5-3 TGTGCCAGAAGCTTGAGGGAGTCGGGGTCGAGGTATCAGCCCCAGCATTTT CARSLRESGSRYQPQHF
TRBJ2-3 TRBD1 TRBV2 TGTGCCAGCAGTGTATTAGGGGCAGGGGGTTCGGGTACGCAGTATTTT CASSVLGAGGSGTQYF
TRBJ2-7 TRBD1 TRBV6-4 TGTGCCAGCAGTGACTATCCGGGACAGAACTACGAGCAGTACTTC CASSDYPGQNYEQYF
TRBJ2-5 TRBD2 TRBV9 TGTGCCAGCAGCACCCCTGCGGTTAGCGGGGAACTCCAAGAGACCCAGTACTTC CASSTPAVSGELQETQYF
TRBJ2-2 - TRBV14 TGTGCCAGCAGCCAAGTGGGGGGATCGAACACCGGGGAGCTGTTTTTT CASSQVGGSNTGELFF
TRBJ2-1 TRBD2 TRBV6-4 TGTGCCAGCAGTACTAGCGGGGGGCCAAACAATGAGCAGTTCTTC CASSTSGGPNNEQFF
TRBJ1-1 - TRBV20-1 TGCAGTGCTAGTACAGGTCACACTGAAGCTTTCTTT CSASTGHTEAFF